Following are 27 T cell receptor beta chains from one sample sequenced in a study of T-cell reconstitution after alpha-beta-depleted transplantation in children. Preparing the TCRbeta library involved the use of unique molecular identifiers. MiXCR was run by TCRdb on the PCR reads, yielding one entry per CDR3 protein. Among about 980,000 distinct CDR3 sequences listed, less than 30% were seen once. Sequenced here: PBMCs, mostly from graft donor cells, sampled 360 days after TCRalphabeta/CD19-depleted stem cell transplant. The receptors here all came from a boy younger than two who had a stem cell transplant for SCID, so the T cells may come from the graft donor.

The chain couples TRBV28 to TRBJ2-2, with 8 positions matching TRBD2. Germline V lookup: CDR1 MDHEN, CDR2 SYDVKM. This CDR3 is 16 amino acids long. J gave up 5 bases and V 6 bases, and 11 bases lay outside the gene matches. CDR3 in DNA: TGTGCCAGCAGCTCGATGACCGGGACTAGGACCGGGGAGCTGTTTTTT. Its translation: CASSSMTGTRTGELFF. Variable domain in full (rest from reference TRBV28 and TRBJ2-2): DVKVTQSSRYLVKRTGEKVFLECVQDMDHENMFWYRQDPGLGLRLIYFSYDVKMKEKGDIPEGYSVSREKKERFSLILESASTNQTSMYLCASSSMTGTRTGELFFGEGSRLTVL.

This clonotype was recorded a few times. J is TRBJ2-5 and V is TRBV7-9, with TRBD1 matching over 9 bases. V shed 5 bases and J 2 bases; nucleotides not matched to a gene: 6. The CDR3 runs 15 residues. CDR1 and CDR2 from the germline V gene are SEHNR and FQNEAQ (reference sequence). The CDR3 loop is CASSLGTGMQETQYF. CDR3 bases: TGTGCCAGCAGCCTAGGGACAGGGATGCAAGAGACCCAGTACTTC.

The V call is TRBV15, the J call TRBJ1-4, with D perhaps matching TRBD1 (5 bases). Trimming pared 1 base from V and 8 bases from J, leaving 14 bases between. The CDR3 consists of 15 residues. Germline lookup yields CDR1 LNHNV and CDR2 YYDKDF (reference sequence). The CDR3 spells CATSRGGGYLEKLFF. The DNA for the CDR3 is TGTGCCACCAGCAGAGGGGGGGGTTACCTCGAAAAACTGTTTTTT.

This clonotype was counted ten times or more. The V gene is TRBV18, the J gene TRBJ2-4; no clear D. The CDR3 runs 15 residues. Trimming pared 2 bases from V and 3 bases from J, leaving 11 bases between. Germline V gene sequence: CDR1 KGHSH, CDR2 LQKENI. Here the CDR3 reads CASSPGQTLKNIQYF. CDR3 nucleotides: TGTGCCAGCTCACCAGGGCAGACCCTCAAAAACATTCAGTACTTC.

The gene calls are TRBV11-2 and TRBJ2-3, with 16 bases lining up with TRBD2. Germline V gene lookup returns CDR1 SGHAT and CDR2 FQNNGV. This CDR3 comprises 15 residues. With 7 bases clipped from V and 4 bases from J, the junction kept 2 bases outside the gene matches. This CDR3 is CASTGTSGGADTQYF. CDR3 DNA sequence: TGTGCCAGCACCGGGACTAGCGGGGGGGCAGATACGCAGTATTTT.

The rearrangement joins TRBV5-1 to TRBJ2-5; 7 bases agree with TRBD1. The CDR3 runs 14 residues. V shed 4 bases, J shed 0 bases, and the junction held 3 bases outside the gene matches. Germline V gene data show CDR1 as SGHRS and CDR2 as YFSETQ. In DNA, the CDR3 is TGCGCCAGCAGCAGGGGGACAGACCAAGAGACCCAGTACTTC. Residues: CASSRGTDQETQYF.

This clonotype showed up just a few times. This chain connects TRBV6-1 to TRBJ2-7; 10 bases map to TRBD1. The CDR3 has 14 residues. V dropped 6 bases and J dropped 2; count of bases not matched to a gene: 4. Germline CDR1 MNHNS, CDR2 SASEGT. The CDR3 nucleotides are TGTGCCAGCAGAGTGACAGGGGGCCCCTACGAGCAGTACTTC. This sequence encodes CASRVTGGPYEQYF.

This clonotype was detected a few times. The rearrangement joins TRBV5-5 to TRBJ1-1; D uncertain. The germline CDR1 and CDR2 sequences are SGHKS and YYEKEE (reference sequence). V lost 4 bases and J 4 bases, leaving 8 bases between the germline ends. There are 12 residues in the CDR3. CDR3 in amino acids: CASSPGITEAFF. The CDR3 bases are TGTGCCAGCAGCCCCGGGATCACTGAAGCTTTCTTT.

The chain carries TRBV5-1 and TRBJ2-5; D possibly corresponds to TRBD1 (5 bases). The CDR3 runs to 17 residues. V lost 1 base, J lost 7 bases, and 23 bases lay in between. Germline values: CDR1 SGHRS, CDR2 YFSETQ. As DNA, the CDR3 is TGCGCCAGCAGCTTGTGGTATGGAGACTCCAGGGAAGGGACCCAGTACTTC. As protein: CASSLWYGDSREGTQYF.

The chain is built from TRBV20-1 and TRBJ1-2; no firm D call. V lost 3 bases to trimming and J lost 7 bases, with 15 bases between them. In germline, CDR1 is DFQATT, CDR2 SNEGSKA (reference sequence). The CDR3 spans 13 residues. CDR3 in amino acids: CSASYPRGGGYTF. DNA for the CDR3: TGCAGTGCTAGTTATCCTCGGGGAGGTGGCTACACCTTC.

This clonotype has only a few counts. The J gene is TRBJ2-7, the V gene TRBV10-3; unclear D gene. CDR3 length equals 13 residues. Germline CDR1 is ENHRY and CDR2 is SYGVKD. Between the trimmed V and J ends, which lost 5 bases and 5 bases, there was a span of 13 bases. CDR3: CAISIGATDEQYF. The DNA of the CDR3 is TGTGCCATCAGTATAGGAGCTACCGACGAGCAGTACTTC.

This clonotype occurred a few times. The rearrangement uses TRBV29-1 and TRBJ2-7; D is perhaps TRBD1 (5 bases). This CDR3 comprises 13 residues. The V end was cut by 7 bases, the J end by 0 bases, with 13 bases between. Germline lookup yields CDR1 SQVTM and CDR2 ANQGSEA. The CDR3 DNA sequence: TGCAGCGCTGGGGCTTTCGGCTCCTACGAGCAGTACTTC. Translation gives CSAGAFGSYEQYF.

The chain joins TRBV15 to TRBJ2-1; a possible D gene is TRBD2 (6 bases). This CDR3 is built from 15 residues. The germline V gene encodes CDR1 LNHNV and CDR2 YYDKDF (reference sequence). V was clipped by 8 bases and J by 6 bases, with 20 bases between them. The CDR3 loop reads CATRRGGEVGNEQFF. The CDR3 DNA is TGTGCCACCCGACGTGGCGGGGAAGTTGGCAATGAGCAGTTCTTC.

Many counts were recorded for this clonotype. The chain recombines TRBV28 with TRBJ2-7; TRBD1 aligns across 7 bases. V was pared by 5 bases and J by 3 bases, with 13 bases of the junction left unmatched. CDR1 MDHEN and CDR2 SYDVKM come from the germline V gene. This CDR3 region has 16 residues. CDR3 sequence: CASSPTGTAPHYEQYF. DNA of the CDR3: TGTGCCAGCAGTCCCACCGGGACAGCTCCCCACTACGAGCAGTACTTC.

The chain joins TRBV6-6 to TRBJ1-2; D not certain. Germline CDR1 MNHNY, CDR2 SVGAGI (reference sequence). V was cut by 6 bases and J by 3 bases, with 11 bases left in between. This CDR3 contains 13 residues. CDR3 sequence reads: CASSPRQDYGYTF. The CDR3 nucleotides read TGTGCCAGCAGCCCCCGGCAGGACTATGGCTACACCTTC.

This clonotype occurred a few times. The CDR3 region has the DNA TGTGCCAGCAGTTCACAGAGTCCGAGAAACTATGGCTACACCTTC. The encoded protein is CASSSQSPRNYGYTF. The V call is TRBV6-5, the J call TRBJ1-2; D is undetermined. There are 15 residues in the CDR3. V lost 4 bases and J 2 bases, leaving 14 bases between the germline ends. Germline CDR1 reads MNHEY; CDR2 reads SVGAGI.

This clonotype was seen only a few times. This chain joins TRBV2 and TRBJ2-5; tentative D call: TRBD2 (5 bases). Trimming stripped 7 bases from V and 9 bases from J, with 9 bases between. CDR3 length: 10 amino acids. Germline-derived CDR1 and CDR2 are SNHLY and FYNNEI. In nucleotides, the CDR3 is TGTGCCAGCACCGGGGTGGCCCAGTACTTC. This codes for CASTGVAQYF.

This clonotype appeared a few times. This chain links TRBV12-3 or TRBV12-4 with TRBJ2-3; TRBD2 is a possible D gene (6 bases). The CDR3 runs 13 residues. Trimming shortened V by 3 bases and J by 10 bases, and 14 bases separated the two germline ends. As DNA, the CDR3 is TGTGCCAGCAGTTTTTTTGGCGGGGCGGCGCAGTATTTT. This gives the protein CASSFFGGAAQYF.

This sequence joins TRBV11-2 and TRBJ2-7; weak D call: TRBD1 (6 bases). Germline V gene sequence: CDR1 SGHAT, CDR2 FQNNGV. The CDR3 consists of 19 residues. Between the trimmed V and J ends, which lost 8 bases and 0 bases, there was a span of 29 bases. CDR3 in amino acids: CASGLSTGPAYPHSYEQYF. The DNA for the CDR3 is TGTGCCAGCGGACTTTCGACAGGTCCGGCCTACCCTCACTCCTACGAGCAGTACTTC.

The chain combines TRBV7-4 with TRBJ1-2; no firm D call. Trimming cost V 5 bases and J 13 bases, with 14 bases left between them. Germline V lookup: CDR1 SGHVT, CDR2 SQSDAQ. The CDR3 has 11 residues. The CDR3 spells CASSVTNPLTF. CDR3 coding DNA: TGTGCCAGCAGCGTCACTAACCCCCTCACCTTC.

The chain couples TRBV5-1 to TRBJ2-1; a possible D gene is TRBD1 (7 bases). The germline V gene has CDR1 SGHRS and CDR2 YFSETQ. V was clipped by 2 bases and J by 10 bases, with 16 bases between them. This CDR3 comprises 14 residues. The CDR3 loop reads CASSFGQGGWEQFF. The CDR3 DNA is TGCGCCAGCAGCTTCGGGCAGGGGGGTTGGGAGCAGTTCTTC.

This clonotype came up a few times. This rearrangement joins TRBV18 to TRBJ2-6, with 7 bases fitting TRBD1. This CDR3 has 18 amino acids. V trimming: 3 bases; J trimming: 0 bases; junction bases outside the gene matches: 8. Per the germline V gene, CDR1 is KGHSH and CDR2 is LQKENI. The CDR3 is CASSPLSGQSSGANVLTF. The DNA for the CDR3 is TGTGCCAGCTCACCTTTATCGGGACAGTCCTCTGGGGCCAACGTCCTGACTTTC.

Only a few counts were recorded for this clonotype. The chain recombines TRBV28 with TRBJ1-1; 10 bases agree with TRBD1. This CDR3 region has 16 residues. Trimming removed 1 base from V and 3 bases from J; junction bases left unmatched: 5. Germline V lookup: CDR1 MDHEN, CDR2 SYDVKM. The CDR3 region has the DNA TGTGCCAGCAGTTTATCTCGGGACAGGGGACACACTGAAGCTTTCTTT. Amino acid sequence: CASSLSRDRGHTEAFF.

The rearrangement joins TRBV4-1 to TRBJ2-7; 12 bases fit TRBD2. The CDR3 totals 16 residues. J was trimmed by 2 bases and V by 4 bases; bases with no gene match: 6. CDR1 and CDR2 from the germline V gene are MGHRA and YSYEKL. In DNA form, the CDR3 reads TGCGCCAGCAGCCCCACTGGACTAGCGGGGACCTACGAGCAGTACTTC. The encoded protein is CASSPTGLAGTYEQYF.

In DNA form, the CDR3 reads TGTGCCTGGAGCCTAGGGCGGAGAAATGAGCAGTTCTTC. Its translation: CAWSLGRRNEQFF. The chain employs TRBV30 and TRBJ2-1; D gene uncertain. Germline V gene lookup returns CDR1 GTSNPN and CDR2 SVGIG (reference sequence). The length of the CDR3 is 13 residues. Trimming pared 3 bases from V and 7 bases from J, leaving 13 bases between.

Only a few counts were recorded for this clonotype. The J gene is TRBJ1-1, the V gene TRBV12-3 or TRBV12-4; D remains unclear. V lost 6 bases, J lost 2 bases, and 13 bases lay in between. The CDR3 has 14 amino acids. The CDR3 DNA reads as TGTGCCAGCAGCCCTGGACCGTATAACACTGAAGCTTTCTTT. Its translation: CASSPGPYNTEAFF.

This clonotype was counted between two and nine times. The chain joins TRBV20-1 to TRBJ2-3; D unresolved. This CDR3 has 13 amino acids. The germline V and J ends were trimmed by 5 bases and 2 bases, with 11 bases remaining between them. In germline, CDR1 is DFQATT, CDR2 SNEGSKA (reference sequence). Here the CDR3 DNA reads TGCAGTGCTGAGAGACTGGCCACAGATACGCAGTATTTT. The encoded protein is CSAERLATDTQYF.